The rows below give T cell receptor beta chains drawn from one sample of a study of shared clonotypes between healthy human individuals. Produced via immunoSEQ multiplex PCR; TCRdb's table is partial and in-frame only. The table shows about 1.5 million clones, with approximately 98% occurring only once. The sequenced sample was naive CD4+ T cells sorted from blood. Receptors originate from a man aged 30 to 45 in good health. The CDR3 runs from the conserved cysteine through the conserved F or W. Fields, in order: D gene, V gene, clone size, J gene, CDR3 protein, CDR3 DNA. The D gene is left open where the match is weak. The listing skips clone size in some rows; elsewhere it reads once, few, many or a size class.

d_call: NA; v_call: TRBV27; clone_size: NA; j_call: TRBJ2-7; cdr3_aa: CASSLSGGDSYEQYF; cdr3_nt: TGTGCCAGCAGTTTATCTGGGGGCGACTCCTACGAGCAGTACTTC
d_call: NA; v_call: TRBV5-1; clone_size: NA; j_call: TRBJ1-5; cdr3_aa: CASSLDTGHQPQHF; cdr3_nt: TGCGCCAGCAGCTTGGACACAGGGCATCAGCCCCAGCATTTT
d_call: NA; v_call: TRBV9; clone_size: NA; j_call: TRBJ2-3; cdr3_aa: CASTEAGRGADTQYF; cdr3_nt: TGTGCCAGCACGGAGGCAGGGAGGGGGGCGGATACGCAGTATTTT
d_call: TRBD2; v_call: TRBV18; clone_size: NA; j_call: TRBJ2-5; cdr3_aa: CASSPASGSRETQYF; cdr3_nt: TGTGCCAGCTCACCGGCTAGCGGGAGTCGGGAGACCCAGTACTTC
d_call: TRBD1; v_call: TRBV29-1; clone_size: NA; j_call: TRBJ1-4; cdr3_aa: CSVRTGPNEKLFF; cdr3_nt: TGCAGCGTGAGGACAGGGCCTAATGAAAAACTGTTTTTT
d_call: TRBD1; v_call: TRBV27; clone_size: NA; j_call: TRBJ1-1; cdr3_aa: CASSLDRARGTEAFF; cdr3_nt: TGTGCCAGCAGTTTAGACAGGGCAAGGGGCACTGAAGCTTTCTTT
d_call: TRBD2; v_call: TRBV6-6; clone_size: NA; j_call: TRBJ2-2; cdr3_aa: CASSHVAGAVGELFF; cdr3_nt: TGTGCCAGCAGTCACGTCGCGGGAGCCGTCGGGGAGCTGTTTTTT
d_call: NA; v_call: TRBV6-1; clone_size: NA; j_call: TRBJ2-5; cdr3_aa: CASRGGSETQYF; cdr3_nt: TGTGCCAGCAGAGGAGGTTCAGAGACCCAGTACTTC
d_call: TRBD2; v_call: TRBV7-8; clone_size: NA; j_call: TRBJ2-2; cdr3_aa: CASNGGGRISGELFF; cdr3_nt: TGTGCCAGCAACGGGGGCGGGAGGATCTCCGGGGAGCTGTTTTTT
d_call: TRBD1; v_call: TRBV18; clone_size: once; j_call: TRBJ1-5; cdr3_aa: CASSPLDRVGQPQHF; cdr3_nt: TGTGCCAGCTCACCATTGGACAGGGTGGGCCAGCCCCAGCATTTT
d_call: NA; v_call: TRBV4-3; clone_size: NA; j_call: TRBJ2-2; cdr3_aa: CASSHTGNTGELFF; cdr3_nt: TGCGCCAGCAGCCACACAGGGAACACCGGGGAGCTGTTTTTT
d_call: NA; v_call: TRBV18; clone_size: NA; j_call: TRBJ2-7; cdr3_aa: CASSQLDSSYEQYF; cdr3_nt: TGTGCCAGCTCACAACTGGACAGCTCCTACGAGCAGTACTTC
d_call: TRBD2; v_call: TRBV5-4; clone_size: NA; j_call: TRBJ2-1; cdr3_aa: CASSGTGTSGKYEQFF; cdr3_nt: TGTGCCAGCAGCGGAACCGGGACTAGCGGGAAGTATGAGCAGTTCTTC
d_call: TRBD1; v_call: TRBV5-1; clone_size: NA; j_call: TRBJ2-1; cdr3_aa: CASSHRTGRHSNEQFF; cdr3_nt: TGCGCCAGCAGCCATAGGACAGGGAGGCATTCGAATGAGCAGTTCTTC
d_call: NA; v_call: TRBV28; clone_size: NA; j_call: TRBJ1-2; cdr3_aa: CASSRSGVLGGYTF; cdr3_nt: TGTGCCAGCAGCCGATCAGGAGTTTTAGGGGGCTACACCTTC
d_call: NA; v_call: TRBV18; clone_size: NA; j_call: TRBJ2-3; cdr3_aa: CASSIALATDTQYF; cdr3_nt: TGTGCCAGCTCCATCGCCCTAGCCACAGATACGCAGTATTTT
d_call: TRBD2; v_call: TRBV28; clone_size: NA; j_call: TRBJ2-1; cdr3_aa: CASSFGLAGVGEQFF; cdr3_nt: TGTGCCAGCAGTTTCGGACTAGCGGGAGTCGGTGAGCAGTTCTTC
d_call: NA; v_call: TRBV14; clone_size: NA; j_call: TRBJ2-2; cdr3_aa: CASSQVRRGELFF; cdr3_nt: TGTGCCAGCAGCCAAGTTCGGCGCGGGGAGCTGTTTTTT
d_call: NA; v_call: TRBV5-1; clone_size: NA; j_call: TRBJ2-1; cdr3_aa: CASSPSGLLGGEQFF; cdr3_nt: TGCGCCAGCAGCCCCTCCGGCCTGCTTGGTGGTGAGCAGTTCTTC
d_call: NA; v_call: TRBV2; clone_size: once; j_call: TRBJ2-7; cdr3_aa: CASNSLAYEQYF; cdr3_nt: TGTGCCAGCAATTCACTAGCATACGAGCAGTACTTC
d_call: TRBD1; v_call: TRBV6-1; clone_size: NA; j_call: TRBJ1-5; cdr3_aa: CASRETGGVNQPQHF; cdr3_nt: TGTGCCAGCAGGGAGACAGGGGGCGTCAATCAGCCCCAGCATTTT
d_call: TRBD1; v_call: TRBV25-1; clone_size: NA; j_call: TRBJ2-1; cdr3_aa: CASSRQGTASYNEQFF; cdr3_nt: TGTGCCAGCAGCCGTCAGGGGACAGCCTCCTACAATGAGCAGTTCTTC
d_call: TRBD1; v_call: TRBV7-2; clone_size: NA; j_call: TRBJ1-5; cdr3_aa: CASSPQGDNQPQHF; cdr3_nt: TGTGCCAGCAGCCCCCAGGGGGACAATCAGCCCCAGCATTTT
d_call: NA; v_call: TRBV7-9; clone_size: NA; j_call: TRBJ2-7; cdr3_aa: CASSLGGRHSYEQYF; cdr3_nt: TGTGCCAGCAGCTTAGGGGGACGTCACTCCTACGAGCAGTACTTC
d_call: NA; v_call: TRBV28; clone_size: NA; j_call: TRBJ1-5; cdr3_aa: CASSWGGSNQPQHF; cdr3_nt: TGTGCCAGCAGTTGGGGGGGTAGCAATCAGCCCCAGCATTTT
d_call: TRBD1; v_call: TRBV2; clone_size: NA; j_call: TRBJ1-1; cdr3_aa: CASRDSLNTEAFF; cdr3_nt: TGTGCCAGCCGGGACAGCTTGAACACTGAAGCTTTCTTT
d_call: NA; v_call: TRBV7-6; clone_size: NA; j_call: TRBJ2-5; cdr3_aa: CASSLQETQYF; cdr3_nt: TGTGCCAGCAGCCTACAAGAGACCCAGTACTTC
d_call: NA; v_call: TRBV5-5; clone_size: once; j_call: TRBJ2-1; cdr3_aa: CASTISYEQFF; cdr3_nt: TGTGCCAGCACCATTAGTTATGAGCAGTTCTTC
d_call: NA; v_call: TRBV5-1; clone_size: NA; j_call: TRBJ1-4; cdr3_aa: CASSPTPVGMDEKLFF; cdr3_nt: TGCGCCAGCAGCCCAACCCCGGTGGGTATGGATGAAAAACTGTTTTTT
d_call: NA; v_call: TRBV28; clone_size: NA; j_call: TRBJ2-7; cdr3_aa: CASSLLSSYEQYF; cdr3_nt: TGTGCCAGCAGTTTGTTGAGCTCCTACGAGCAGTACTTC
d_call: NA; v_call: TRBV7-9; clone_size: NA; j_call: TRBJ1-1; cdr3_aa: CASSQGHSTEAFF; cdr3_nt: TGTGCCAGCAGCCAAGGACACTCCACTGAAGCTTTCTTT
d_call: NA; v_call: TRBV27; clone_size: NA; j_call: TRBJ1-1; cdr3_aa: CASSPFGRNTEAFF; cdr3_nt: TGTGCCAGCAGCCCGTTCGGACGGAACACTGAAGCTTTCTTT
d_call: NA; v_call: TRBV18; clone_size: NA; j_call: TRBJ1-2; cdr3_aa: CASSPSAGDYGYTF; cdr3_nt: TGTGCCAGCTCACCTTCCGCGGGAGACTATGGCTACACCTTC
d_call: NA; v_call: TRBV28; clone_size: NA; j_call: TRBJ2-7; cdr3_aa: CASTLRDNSYEQYF; cdr3_nt: TGTGCCAGCACCTTACGGGACAACTCCTACGAGCAGTACTTC
d_call: NA; v_call: TRBV20-1; clone_size: NA; j_call: TRBJ2-1; cdr3_aa: CSASGTHEQFF; cdr3_nt: TGCAGTGCTTCCGGGACTCATGAGCAGTTCTTC
d_call: NA; v_call: TRBV4-3; clone_size: NA; j_call: TRBJ2-1; cdr3_aa: CASSQEGGDNEQFF; cdr3_nt: TGCGCCAGCAGCCAAGAGGGTGGGGACAATGAGCAGTTCTTC
d_call: NA; v_call: TRBV10-3; clone_size: NA; j_call: TRBJ2-3; cdr3_aa: CAISESQRTWGTDTQYF; cdr3_nt: TGTGCCATCAGTGAGTCGCAACGTACCTGGGGCACAGATACGCAGTATTTT
d_call: NA; v_call: TRBV18; clone_size: NA; j_call: TRBJ1-3; cdr3_aa: CASSQLGQLNTIYF; cdr3_nt: TGTGCCAGCTCTCAACTGGGACAACTAAACACCATATATTTT
d_call: NA; v_call: TRBV5-1; clone_size: NA; j_call: TRBJ2-2; cdr3_aa: CASSLGGSTGNTGELFF; cdr3_nt: TGCGCCAGCAGCTTGGGCGGCTCGACAGGGAACACCGGGGAGCTGTTTTTT
d_call: NA; v_call: TRBV7-9; clone_size: NA; j_call: TRBJ2-7; cdr3_aa: CASSNRLAPTWEQYF; cdr3_nt: TGTGCCAGCAGCAACCGACTTGCGCCTACCTGGGAGCAGTACTTC
d_call: TRBD2; v_call: TRBV2; clone_size: once; j_call: TRBJ2-1; cdr3_aa: CASRPQMRPGLVRGGEQFF; cdr3_nt: TGTGCCAGCAGACCCCAGATGCGACCGGGACTAGTGAGGGGTGGCGAGCAGTTCTTC
d_call: NA; v_call: TRBV27; clone_size: NA; j_call: TRBJ1-1; cdr3_aa: CARSESWSTEAFF; cdr3_nt: TGTGCCAGATCCGAGTCCTGGAGCACTGAAGCTTTCTTT
d_call: TRBD2; v_call: TRBV19; clone_size: NA; j_call: TRBJ2-2; cdr3_aa: CASSIDWTSGNLNTGELFF; cdr3_nt: TGTGCCAGTAGTATAGATTGGACTAGCGGGAACCTGAACACCGGGGAGCTGTTTTTT
d_call: NA; v_call: TRBV23-1; clone_size: NA; j_call: TRBJ2-5; cdr3_aa: CASSQSTGSTEETQYF; cdr3_nt: TGCGCCAGCAGTCAATCGACAGGAAGCACGGAAGAGACCCAGTACTTC
d_call: NA; v_call: TRBV18; clone_size: NA; j_call: TRBJ2-1; cdr3_aa: CASSPVGYYNEQFF; cdr3_nt: TGTGCCAGCTCACCAGTGGGTTACTACAATGAGCAGTTCTTC
d_call: NA; v_call: TRBV14; clone_size: NA; j_call: TRBJ2-7; cdr3_aa: CASSSRRGPGRTYEQYF; cdr3_nt: TGTGCCAGCAGCTCACGGAGGGGTCCAGGGCGGACCTACGAGCAGTACTTC
d_call: TRBD1; v_call: TRBV18; clone_size: NA; j_call: TRBJ2-7; cdr3_aa: CASSPLGTGAYEQYF; cdr3_nt: TGTGCCAGCTCACCGCTTGGGACAGGGGCCTACGAGCAGTACTTC
d_call: NA; v_call: TRBV28; clone_size: NA; j_call: TRBJ2-7; cdr3_aa: CASILTGSYEQYF; cdr3_nt: TGTGCCAGCATCCTTACAGGGTCCTACGAGCAGTACTTC
d_call: NA; v_call: TRBV10-2; clone_size: NA; j_call: TRBJ2-7; cdr3_aa: CASSDPQGGLYEQYF; cdr3_nt: TGCGCCAGCAGTGATCCGCAGGGAGGATTGTACGAGCAGTACTTC
d_call: NA; v_call: TRBV7-6; clone_size: NA; j_call: TRBJ2-7; cdr3_aa: CAAGSRRHEQYF; cdr3_nt: TGTGCGGCGGGGTCGCGGAGGCACGAGCAGTACTTC
d_call: TRBD1; v_call: TRBV14; clone_size: NA; j_call: TRBJ1-2; cdr3_aa: CASSRTGGVNYGYTF; cdr3_nt: TGTGCCAGCAGCCGGACAGGGGGCGTTAACTATGGCTACACCTTC
d_call: NA; v_call: TRBV29-1; clone_size: NA; j_call: TRBJ2-3; cdr3_aa: CSVEEGQSSTDTQYF; cdr3_nt: TGCAGCGTTGAAGAGGGACAATCAAGCACAGATACGCAGTATTTT
d_call: TRBD1; v_call: TRBV18; clone_size: NA; j_call: TRBJ1-2; cdr3_aa: CASSPNSGGLSYGYTF; cdr3_nt: TGTGCCAGCTCACCAAATTCAGGGGGGCTGAGCTATGGCTACACCTTC
d_call: NA; v_call: TRBV7-9; clone_size: NA; j_call: TRBJ2-5; cdr3_aa: CASQGFGTQYF; cdr3_nt: TGTGCCAGCCAGGGGTTTGGGACCCAGTACTTC
d_call: NA; v_call: TRBV7-6; clone_size: NA; j_call: TRBJ1-1; cdr3_aa: CASSPLLNTEAFF; cdr3_nt: TGTGCCAGCAGCCCACTACTGAACACTGAAGCTTTCTTT
d_call: NA; v_call: TRBV29-1; clone_size: once; j_call: TRBJ2-3; cdr3_aa: CSVGAGGDTQYF; cdr3_nt: TGCAGCGTTGGGGCCGGTGGGGATACGCAGTATTTT
d_call: TRBD2; v_call: TRBV19; clone_size: NA; j_call: TRBJ2-7; cdr3_aa: CASSISGRAGYEQYF; cdr3_nt: TGTGCCAGTAGTATTAGCGGGAGGGCCGGATACGAGCAGTACTTC
d_call: TRBD1; v_call: TRBV28; clone_size: NA; j_call: TRBJ2-5; cdr3_aa: CASRLDRGQWETQYF; cdr3_nt: TGTGCCAGCAGACTCGACAGGGGGCAATGGGAGACCCAGTACTTC
d_call: NA; v_call: TRBV9; clone_size: NA; j_call: TRBJ2-1; cdr3_aa: CASSVEGSYNEQFF; cdr3_nt: TGTGCCAGCAGCGTAGAAGGATCCTACAATGAGCAGTTCTTC
d_call: TRBD2; v_call: TRBV29-1; clone_size: NA; j_call: TRBJ2-7; cdr3_aa: CSVVSGRASSYEQYF; cdr3_nt: TGCAGCGTTGTCAGCGGGAGGGCAAGCTCCTACGAGCAGTACTTC